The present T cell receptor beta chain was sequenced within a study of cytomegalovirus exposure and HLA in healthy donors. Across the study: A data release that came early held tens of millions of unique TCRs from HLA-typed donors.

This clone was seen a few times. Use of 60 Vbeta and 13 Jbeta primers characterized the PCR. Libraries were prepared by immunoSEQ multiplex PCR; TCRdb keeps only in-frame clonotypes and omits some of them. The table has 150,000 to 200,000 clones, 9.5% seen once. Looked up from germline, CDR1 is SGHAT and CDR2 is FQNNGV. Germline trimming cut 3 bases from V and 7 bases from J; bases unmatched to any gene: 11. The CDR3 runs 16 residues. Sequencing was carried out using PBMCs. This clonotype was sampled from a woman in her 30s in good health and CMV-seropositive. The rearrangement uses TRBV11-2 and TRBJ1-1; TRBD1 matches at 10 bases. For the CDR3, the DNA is TGTGCCAGCAGCTTCGACTTAGCGACAGGGGGCATTGAAGCTTTCTTT. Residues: CASSFDLATGGIEAFF.